This T cell receptor beta chain was identified during a study of blood T cell repertoires in COVID-19. As for the study in general: COVID-19 samples collected from the United States, Italy and Spain covered acute and convalescent phases. T cells, B-cell-depleted T cells, or PBMCs supplied cDNA or gDNA.

Only a few counts were recorded for this clone. The CDR3 is made up of 14 amino acids. Original data processing: By means of reference gene primer amplification, nucleated cell counts were estimated. Generated by immunoSEQ multiplex PCR, the TCRdb table keeps only in-frame clones and is missing some. The V and J calls and clone size were taken over from that table, and D and trimming were inferred from the DNA. The data show under 250,000 clones, with over 80% seen just once and 1.5% to 1.7% held by the top ten. This chain connects TRBV7-5 to TRBJ1-6. TRBV7-5 is annotated as a pseudogene. This TCR derives from a woman in her forties who had recovered from COVID-19. The material sequenced was peripheral blood. This chain's CDR3 is CVRSPPGTHSPLHF. CDR3 nucleotides: TGTGTCAGAAGCCCTCCGGGAACTCATTCACCCCTCCACTTT.